The table lists the clone carrying this TCR beta chain with a count of one. Its antigen is still unknown. 60 Vbeta and 13 Jbeta primers were used in PCR. Method: immunoSEQ multiplex PCR; TCRdb's copy keeps in-frame clones and lacks some. Of about 120,000 clones listed, about 75% are singletons. The data are from a study of cytomegalovirus exposure and HLA in healthy donors. Study-wide results and limits: In a later analysis, across HLA loci, associated TCR counts were highest for DRB1, lowest for HLA-C. Follow-up analysis later connected one missense variant in DCLRE1C with trimming of TCR beta V- and J-genes. Earlier analysis yielded a pattern in which most TCR beta V segments were productive about 87% or about 30% of the time.

The CDR3 has 15 residues. Germline V gene lookup returns CDR1 SGDLS and CDR2 YYNGEE. V was cut by 4 bases and J by 3 bases, with 14 bases left in between. V gene TRBV9 combines with J gene TRBJ1-5; perhaps TRBD1 as D (5 bases). This receptor was taken from a woman aged 40 to 49 in good health and CMV-seropositive. The sequencing input was PBMCs. The CDR3 DNA follows: TGTGCCAGCAGCTTGGACGGGGGGTCCAATCAGCCCCAGCATTTT. This gives the protein CASSLDGGSNQPQHF.